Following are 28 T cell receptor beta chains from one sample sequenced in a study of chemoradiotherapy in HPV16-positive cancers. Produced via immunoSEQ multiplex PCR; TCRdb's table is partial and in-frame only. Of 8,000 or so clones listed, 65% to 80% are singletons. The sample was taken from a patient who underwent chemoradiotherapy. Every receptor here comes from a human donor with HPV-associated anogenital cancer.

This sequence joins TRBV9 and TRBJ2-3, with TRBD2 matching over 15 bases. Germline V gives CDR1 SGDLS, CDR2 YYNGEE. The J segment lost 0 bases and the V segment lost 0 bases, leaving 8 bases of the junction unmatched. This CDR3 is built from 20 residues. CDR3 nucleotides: TGTGCCAGCAGCGTAGAAGGACTAGCGGGGGGGCCCGAAAGCACAGATACGCAGTATTTT. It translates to CASSVEGLAGGPESTDTQYF.

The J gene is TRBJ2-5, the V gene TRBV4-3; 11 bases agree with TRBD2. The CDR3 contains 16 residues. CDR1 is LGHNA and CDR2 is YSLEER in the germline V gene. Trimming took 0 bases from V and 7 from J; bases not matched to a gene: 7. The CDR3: CASSQDSGGALGTQYF. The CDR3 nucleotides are TGCGCCAGCAGCCAAGATAGCGGGGGGGCCTTGGGGACCCAGTACTTC.

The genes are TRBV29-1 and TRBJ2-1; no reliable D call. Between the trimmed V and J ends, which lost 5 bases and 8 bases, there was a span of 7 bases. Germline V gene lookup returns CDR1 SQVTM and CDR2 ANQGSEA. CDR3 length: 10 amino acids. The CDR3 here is CSVTQHEQFF. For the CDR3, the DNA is TGCAGCGTTACGCAGCATGAGCAGTTCTTC.

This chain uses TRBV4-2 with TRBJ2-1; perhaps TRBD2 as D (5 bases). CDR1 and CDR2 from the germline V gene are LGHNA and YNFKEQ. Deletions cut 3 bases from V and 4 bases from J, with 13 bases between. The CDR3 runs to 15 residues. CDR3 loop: CASSQGSALYNEQFF. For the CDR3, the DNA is TGTGCCAGCAGCCAGGGGAGCGCCCTATACAATGAGCAGTTCTTC.

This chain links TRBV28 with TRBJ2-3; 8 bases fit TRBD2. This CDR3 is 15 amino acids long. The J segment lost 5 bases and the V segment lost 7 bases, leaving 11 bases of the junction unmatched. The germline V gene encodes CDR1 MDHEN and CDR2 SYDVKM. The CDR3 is CASTPFTGGLDTQYF. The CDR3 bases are TGTGCCAGCACCCCGTTCACGGGGGGGTTAGATACGCAGTATTTT.

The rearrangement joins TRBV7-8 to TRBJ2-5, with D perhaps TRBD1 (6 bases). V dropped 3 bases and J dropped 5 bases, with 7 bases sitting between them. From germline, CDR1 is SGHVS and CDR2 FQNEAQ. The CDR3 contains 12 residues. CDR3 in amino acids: CASSFRGETQYF. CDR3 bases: TGTGCCAGCAGCTTCAGGGGTGAGACCCAGTACTTC.

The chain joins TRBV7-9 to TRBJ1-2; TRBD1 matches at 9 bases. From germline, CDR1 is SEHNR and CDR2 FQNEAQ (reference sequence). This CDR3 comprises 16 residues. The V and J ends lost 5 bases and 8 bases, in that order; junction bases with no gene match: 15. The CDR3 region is CASSAGTGTSLGGYTF. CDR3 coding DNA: TGTGCCAGCAGCGCCGGGACAGGGACCTCCCTCGGGGGCTACACCTTC.

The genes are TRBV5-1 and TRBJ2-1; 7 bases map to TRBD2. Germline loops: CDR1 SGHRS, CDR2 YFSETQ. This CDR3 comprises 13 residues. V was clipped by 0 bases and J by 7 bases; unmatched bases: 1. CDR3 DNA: TGCGCCAGCAGCTTGGTAGCGGGTAATGAGCAGTTCTTC. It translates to CASSLVAGNEQFF.

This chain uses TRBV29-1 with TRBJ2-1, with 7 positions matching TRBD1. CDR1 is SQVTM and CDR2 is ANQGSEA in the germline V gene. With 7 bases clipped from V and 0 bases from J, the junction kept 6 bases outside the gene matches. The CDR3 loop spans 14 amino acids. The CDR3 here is CSARHRGSYNEQFF. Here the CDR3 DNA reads TGCAGCGCCCGTCACAGGGGCTCCTACAATGAGCAGTTCTTC.

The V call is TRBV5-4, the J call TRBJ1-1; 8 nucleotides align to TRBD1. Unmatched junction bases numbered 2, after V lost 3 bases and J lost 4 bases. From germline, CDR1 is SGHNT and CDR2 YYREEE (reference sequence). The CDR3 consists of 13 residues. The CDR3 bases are TGTGCCAGCAGCTCCACAGGGGGCACTGAAGCTTTCTTT. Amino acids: CASSSTGGTEAFF.

CDR3 amino acids: CASSYAPGAQAAFF. DNA of the CDR3: TGTGCCAGCAGCTACGCTCCGGGGGCCCAGGCCGCTTTCTTT. This chain joins TRBV13 and TRBJ1-1, with TRBD1 as a possible D gene (6 bases). The germline V and J ends were trimmed by 4 bases and 11 bases, with 20 bases remaining between them. The CDR3 contains 14 residues. CDR1 and CDR2 from the germline V gene are PRHDT and FYEKMQ (reference sequence).

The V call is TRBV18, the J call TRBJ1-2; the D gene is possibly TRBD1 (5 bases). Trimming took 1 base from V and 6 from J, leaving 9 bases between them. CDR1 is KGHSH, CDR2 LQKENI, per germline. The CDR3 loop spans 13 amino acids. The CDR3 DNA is TGTGCCAGCTCACCACAAGGGACCAATGGCTACACCTTC. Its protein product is CASSPQGTNGYTF.

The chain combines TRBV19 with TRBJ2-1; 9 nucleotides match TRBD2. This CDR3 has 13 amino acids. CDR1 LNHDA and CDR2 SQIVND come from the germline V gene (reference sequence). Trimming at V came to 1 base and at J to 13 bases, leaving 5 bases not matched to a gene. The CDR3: CASSIVAGGDQFF. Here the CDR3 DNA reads TGTGCCAGTAGTATAGTGGCGGGGGGGGACCAGTTCTTC.

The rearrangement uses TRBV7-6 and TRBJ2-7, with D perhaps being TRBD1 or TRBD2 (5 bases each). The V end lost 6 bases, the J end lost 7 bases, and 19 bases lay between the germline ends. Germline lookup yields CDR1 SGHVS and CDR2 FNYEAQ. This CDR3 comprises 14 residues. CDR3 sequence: CASSSRPTGQEQYF. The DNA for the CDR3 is TGTGCCAGCAGTTCCCGCCCAACGGGGCAGGAGCAGTACTTC.

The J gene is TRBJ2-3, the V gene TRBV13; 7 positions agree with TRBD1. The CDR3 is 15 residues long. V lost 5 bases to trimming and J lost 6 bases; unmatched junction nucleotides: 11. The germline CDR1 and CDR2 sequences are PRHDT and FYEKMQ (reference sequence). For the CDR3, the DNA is TGTGCCAGCAGCCGTGGGACAGACATCATGGATACGCAGTATTTT. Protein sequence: CASSRGTDIMDTQYF.

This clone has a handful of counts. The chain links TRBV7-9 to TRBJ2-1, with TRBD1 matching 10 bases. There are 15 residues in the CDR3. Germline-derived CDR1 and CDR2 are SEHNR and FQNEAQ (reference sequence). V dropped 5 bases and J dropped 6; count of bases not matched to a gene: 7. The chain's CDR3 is CASSRRDRGSNEQFF. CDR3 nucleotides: TGTGCCAGCAGCCGAAGGGACAGGGGTAGCAATGAGCAGTTCTTC. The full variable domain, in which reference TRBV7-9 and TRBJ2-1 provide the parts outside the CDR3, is DTGVSQNPRHKITKRGQNVTFRCDPISEHNRLYWYRQTLGQGPEFLTYFQNEAQLEKSRLLSDRFSAERPKGSFSTLEIQRTEQGDSAMYLCASSRRDRGSNEQFFGPGTRLTVL.

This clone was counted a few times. This CDR3 is CASRRPTRDSPLHF. CDR3 in DNA: TGTGCCAGCAGAAGGCCAACCAGAGATTCACCCCTCCACTTT. The J gene is TRBJ1-6, the V gene TRBV7-2; D call uncertain. Germline V gene lookup returns CDR1 SGHTA and CDR2 FQGNSA. The CDR3 has 14 amino acids. V was shortened by 6 bases and J by 8 bases, with 14 bases between the two germline ends.

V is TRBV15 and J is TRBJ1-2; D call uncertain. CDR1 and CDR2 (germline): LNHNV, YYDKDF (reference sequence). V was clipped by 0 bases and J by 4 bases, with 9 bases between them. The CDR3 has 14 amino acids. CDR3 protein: CATSRDLISYGYTF. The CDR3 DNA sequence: TGTGCCACCAGCAGAGATTTGATCTCCTATGGCTACACCTTC.

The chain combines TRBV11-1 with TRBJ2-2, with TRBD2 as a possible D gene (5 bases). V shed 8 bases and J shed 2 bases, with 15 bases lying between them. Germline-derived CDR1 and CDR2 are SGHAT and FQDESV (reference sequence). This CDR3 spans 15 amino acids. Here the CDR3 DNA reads TGTGCCAGCGCCGGCGGACTGATAAACACCGGGGAGCTGTTTTTT. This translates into CASAGGLINTGELFF.

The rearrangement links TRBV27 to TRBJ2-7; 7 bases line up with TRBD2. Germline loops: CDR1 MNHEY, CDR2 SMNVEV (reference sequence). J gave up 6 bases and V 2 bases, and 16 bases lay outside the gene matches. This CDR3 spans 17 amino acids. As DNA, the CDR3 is TGTGCCAGCAGTTTAGGGGGACTAAGACGGATTCCCTCCGAGCAGTACTTC. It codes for CASSLGGLRRIPSEQYF.

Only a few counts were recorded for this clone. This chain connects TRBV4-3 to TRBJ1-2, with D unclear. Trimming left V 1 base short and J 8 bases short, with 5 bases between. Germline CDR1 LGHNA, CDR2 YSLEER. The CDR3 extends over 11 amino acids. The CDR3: CASSQGWGYTF. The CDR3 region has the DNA TGCGCCAGCAGCCAAGGGTGGGGCTACACCTTC.

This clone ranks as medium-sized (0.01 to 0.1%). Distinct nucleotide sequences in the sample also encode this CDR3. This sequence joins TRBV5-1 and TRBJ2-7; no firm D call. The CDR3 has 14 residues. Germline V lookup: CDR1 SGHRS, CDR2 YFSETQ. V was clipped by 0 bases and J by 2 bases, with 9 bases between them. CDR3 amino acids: CASSLDADPYEQYF. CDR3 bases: TGCGCCAGCAGCTTGGACGCAGACCCCTACGAGCAGTACTTC.

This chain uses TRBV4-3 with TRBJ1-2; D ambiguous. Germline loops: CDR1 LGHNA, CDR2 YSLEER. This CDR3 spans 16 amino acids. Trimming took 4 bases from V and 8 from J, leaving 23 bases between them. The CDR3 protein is CASSPEIGSSSLGYTF. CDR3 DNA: TGCGCCAGCAGCCCTGAAATCGGCAGCAGTTCCCTAGGCTACACCTTC.

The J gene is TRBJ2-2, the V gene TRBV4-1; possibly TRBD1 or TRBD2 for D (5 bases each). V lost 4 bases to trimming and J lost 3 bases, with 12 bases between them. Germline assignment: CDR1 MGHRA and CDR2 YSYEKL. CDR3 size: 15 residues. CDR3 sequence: CASSLGPRDTGELFF. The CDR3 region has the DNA TGCGCCAGCAGCCTGGGACCACGGGACACCGGGGAGCTGTTTTTT.

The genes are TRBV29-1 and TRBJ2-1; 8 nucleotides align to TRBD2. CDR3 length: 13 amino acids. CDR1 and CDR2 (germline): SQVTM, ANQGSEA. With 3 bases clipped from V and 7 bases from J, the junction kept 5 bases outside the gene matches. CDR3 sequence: CSVDGSGVNEQFF. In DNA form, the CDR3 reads TGCAGCGTTGACGGTAGCGGGGTGAATGAGCAGTTCTTC.

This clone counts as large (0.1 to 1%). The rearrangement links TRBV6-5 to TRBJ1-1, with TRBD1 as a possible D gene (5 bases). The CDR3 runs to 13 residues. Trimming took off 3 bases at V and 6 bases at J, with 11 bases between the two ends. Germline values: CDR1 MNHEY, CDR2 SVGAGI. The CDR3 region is CASSYQGSSEAFF. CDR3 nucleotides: TGTGCCAGCAGTTATCAGGGAAGTTCTGAAGCTTTCTTT.

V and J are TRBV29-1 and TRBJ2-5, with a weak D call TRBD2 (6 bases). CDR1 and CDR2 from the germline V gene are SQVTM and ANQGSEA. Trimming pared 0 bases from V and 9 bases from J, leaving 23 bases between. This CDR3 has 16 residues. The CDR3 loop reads CSVEDLGSGGYEAQYF. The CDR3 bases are TGCAGCGTTGAAGATCTAGGTAGCGGTGGATATGAGGCCCAGTACTTC.

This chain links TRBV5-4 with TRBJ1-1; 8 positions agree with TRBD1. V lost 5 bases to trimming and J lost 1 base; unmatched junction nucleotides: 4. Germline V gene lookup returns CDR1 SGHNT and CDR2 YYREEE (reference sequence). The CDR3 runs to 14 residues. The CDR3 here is CASRAGTGNTEAFF. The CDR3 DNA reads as TGTGCCAGCAGAGCCGGGACAGGGAACACTGAAGCTTTCTTT.